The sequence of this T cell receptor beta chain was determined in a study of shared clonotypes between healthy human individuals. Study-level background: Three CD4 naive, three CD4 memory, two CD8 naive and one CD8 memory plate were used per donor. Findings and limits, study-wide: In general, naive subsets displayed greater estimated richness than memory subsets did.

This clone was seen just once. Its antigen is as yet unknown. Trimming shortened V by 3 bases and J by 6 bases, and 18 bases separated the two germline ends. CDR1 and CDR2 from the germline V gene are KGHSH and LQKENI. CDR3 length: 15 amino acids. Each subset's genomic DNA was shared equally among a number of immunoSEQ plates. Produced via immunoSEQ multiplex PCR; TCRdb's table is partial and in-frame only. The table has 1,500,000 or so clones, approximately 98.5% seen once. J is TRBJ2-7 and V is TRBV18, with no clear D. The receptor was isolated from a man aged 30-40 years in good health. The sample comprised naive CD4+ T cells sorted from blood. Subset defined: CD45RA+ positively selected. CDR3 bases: TGTGCCAGCTCACCGAGACCGCGAGCCTCCGGCGAGCAGTACTTC. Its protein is CASSPRPRASGEQYF. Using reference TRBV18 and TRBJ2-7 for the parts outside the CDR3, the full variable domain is NAGVMQNPRHLVRRRGQEARLRCSPMKGHSHVYWYRQLPEEGLKFMVYLQKENIIDESGMPKERFSAEFPKEGPSILRIQQVVRGDSAAYFCASSPRPRASGEQYFGPGTRLTVT.